The 3 T cell receptor beta chains given below trace back to one sample, sequenced in a study of T cells in Graves' hyperthyroidism and ophthalmopathy. What was amplified from RNA transcripts were TCR beta CDR3 regions. HTBI primers were the set used in a first-round RT-PCR of the TCR CDR3. MiXCR, run by TCRdb on the multiplex PCR reads, gives a single entry per CDR3 protein. The sample has around 700,000 distinct CDR3 sequences; over 35% are singletons. Sequencing was carried out using blood. The receptors shown here come from a woman in her 40s with Graves' hyperthyroidism.

The chain has TRBV10-3 and TRBJ1-5; possibly TRBD1 for D (6 bases). The ends were cut back, 7 bases at V and 1 base at J, with 11 bases in the middle. The CDR3 covers 14 residues. Germline V gene data show CDR1 as ENHRY and CDR2 as SYGVKD. CDR3 in DNA: TGTGCCATCAAAAGGGGGGGGAGCAATCAGCCCCAGCATTTT. Residues: CAIKRGGSNQPQHF.

The V call is TRBV7-2, the J call TRBJ2-3; a weak D match, TRBD1 (6 bases). Trimming stripped 2 bases from V and 0 bases from J, with 15 bases between. CDR3 length: 17 amino acids. From germline, CDR1 is SGHTA and CDR2 FQGNSA. The CDR3 nucleotides read TGTGCCAGCAGCTTATACCCCAGGGGAGCTAGCACAGATACGCAGTATTTT. This gives the protein CASSLYPRGASTDTQYF. Full variable domain (rest looked up from reference TRBV7-2 and TRBJ2-3): GAGVSQSPSNKVTEKGKDVELRCDPISGHTALYWYRQSLGQGLEFLIYFQGNSAPDKSGLPSDRFSAERTGGSVSTLTIQRTQQEDSAVYLCASSLYPRGASTDTQYFGPGTRLTVL.

This clonotype has ten or more counts. This CDR3 reads CASRGDGDNQPQHF. DNA of the CDR3: TGTGCCAGCAGGGGAGATGGGGACAATCAGCCCCAGCATTTT. The chain is built from TRBV12-3 or TRBV12-4 and TRBJ1-5; no firm D call. The length of the CDR3 is 14 residues. V lost 6 bases, J lost 3 bases, and 12 bases lay in between.